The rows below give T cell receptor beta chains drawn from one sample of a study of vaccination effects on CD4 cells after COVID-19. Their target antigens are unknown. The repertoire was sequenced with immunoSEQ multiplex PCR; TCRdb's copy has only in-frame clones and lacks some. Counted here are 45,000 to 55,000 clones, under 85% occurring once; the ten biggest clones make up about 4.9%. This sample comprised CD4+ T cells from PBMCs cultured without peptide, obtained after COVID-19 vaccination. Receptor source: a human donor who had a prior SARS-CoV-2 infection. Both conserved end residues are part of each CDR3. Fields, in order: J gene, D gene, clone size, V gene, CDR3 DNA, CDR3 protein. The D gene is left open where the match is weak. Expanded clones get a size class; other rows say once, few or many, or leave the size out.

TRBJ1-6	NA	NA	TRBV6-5	TGTGCCAGCAGTTACGGGCAGGCTTTTCTGAATTCACCCCTCCACTTT	CASSYGQAFLNSPLHF
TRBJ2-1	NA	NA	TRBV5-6	TGTGCCAGCAGCTTGTATCGTCATGAGCAGTTCTTC	CASSLYRHEQFF
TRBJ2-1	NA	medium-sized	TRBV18	TGTGCCAGCTCCCCGGGGCCAACGTCCTACAATGAGCAGTTCTTC	CASSPGPTSYNEQFF
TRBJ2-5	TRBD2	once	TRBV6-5	TGTGCCAGCAGACGCCTAGCGGGAGGTTGGGAGACCCAGTACTTC	CASRRLAGGWETQYF
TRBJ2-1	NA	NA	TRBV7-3	TGTGCCAGCAGCTTAGAACTGTACAATGAGCAGTTCTTC	CASSLELYNEQFF
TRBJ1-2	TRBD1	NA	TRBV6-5	TGTGCCAGCAGTTACTCCCCGGGACAGCTCAACTATGGCTACACCTTC	CASSYSPGQLNYGYTF
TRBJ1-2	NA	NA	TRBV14	TGTGCCAGCAGCCAAGATACCAACTATGGCTACACCTTC	CASSQDTNYGYTF
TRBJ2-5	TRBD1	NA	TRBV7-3	TGTGCCAGCAGCCGACAGGGGTGGGAGACCCAGTACTTC	CASSRQGWETQYF
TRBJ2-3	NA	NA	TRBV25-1	TGTGCCAGCAGTGAATTAGGGATACTCACAGATACGCAGTATTTT	CASSELGILTDTQYF
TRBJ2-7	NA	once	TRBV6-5	TGTGCCAGCCAAGTAGGTAAGGGCTCCTACGAGCAGTACTTC	CASQVGKGSYEQYF
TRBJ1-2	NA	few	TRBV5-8	TGTGCCAGCAGCATGGCATTGGTCACCGGGCTTAACTATGGCTACACCTTC	CASSMALVTGLNYGYTF
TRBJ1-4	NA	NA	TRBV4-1	TGCGCCAGCAGCCAAGCGCAGGGGAATACTAATGAAAAACTGTTTTTT	CASSQAQGNTNEKLFF
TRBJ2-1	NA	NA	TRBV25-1	TGTGCCAGCAACCGGCAGGGTGGCTACAATGAGCAGTTCTTC	CASNRQGGYNEQFF
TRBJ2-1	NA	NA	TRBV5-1	TGCGCCAGCAGCTTGGAATCGGGGGAGAAAGGTTACAATGAGCAGTTCTTC	CASSLESGEKGYNEQFF
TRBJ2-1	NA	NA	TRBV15	TGTGCCACCAGCCCCGGGGGGCTTACAGGGCCCCGACGATACAATGAGCAGTTCTTC	CATSPGGLTGPRRYNEQFF
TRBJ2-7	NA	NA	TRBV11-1	TGTGCCAGCAGCCAAGGACCCGCCGGGAAGCAGTACTTC	CASSQGPAGKQYF
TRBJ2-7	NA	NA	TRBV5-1	TGCGCCAGCAGCTTGGACGGAGCCCTTCCCTCCTACGAGCAGTACTTC	CASSLDGALPSYEQYF
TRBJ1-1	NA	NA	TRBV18	TGTGCCAGCTCACCAGGAGGACAAGGCACTGAAGCTTTCTTT	CASSPGGQGTEAFF
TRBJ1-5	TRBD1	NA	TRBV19	TGTGCCAGTGGCCGGCAGGGGGGCAATCAGCCCCAGCATTTT	CASGRQGGNQPQHF
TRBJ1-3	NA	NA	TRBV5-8	TGTGCCAGCAGCTTGAGTAGGGAGCCCTCTGGAAACACCATATATTTT	CASSLSREPSGNTIYF
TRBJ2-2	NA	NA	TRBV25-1	TGTGCCAGCAGTGATGCCTACGGCAGGGCAGGCACCGGGGAGCTGTTTTTT	CASSDAYGRAGTGELFF
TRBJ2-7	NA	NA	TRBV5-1	TGCGCCAGCAGCTTCTCTCCCCCCTACGAGCAGTACTTC	CASSFSPPYEQYF
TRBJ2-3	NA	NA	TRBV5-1	TGCGCCAGCAGCTTGGATCTCACAGATACGCAGTATTTT	CASSLDLTDTQYF
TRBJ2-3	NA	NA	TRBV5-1	TGCGCCAGCAGCATAGGGCCCGGACGAGGGAGGACAGATACGCAGTATTTT	CASSIGPGRGRTDTQYF
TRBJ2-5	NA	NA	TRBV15	TGTGCCACCGAACAGGACGGGGCTGAGACCCAGTACTTC	CATEQDGAETQYF
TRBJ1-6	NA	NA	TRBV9	TGTGCCAGCAGCAGGGATAGTGGTTCACCCCTCCACTTT	CASSRDSGSPLHF
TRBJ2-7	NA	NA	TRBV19	TGTGCCAGTAGTATAAGTCATCCCGGACAGCACCGATACGAGCAGTACTTC	CASSISHPGQHRYEQYF
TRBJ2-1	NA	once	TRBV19	TGTGCCAGTAGTGTCGCAGGGGGCCGGGGGGCAGGCAATGAGCAGTTCTTC	CASSVAGGRGAGNEQFF
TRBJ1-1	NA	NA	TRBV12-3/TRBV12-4	TGTGCCAGCAGTTTATTGAGGGGTGGTGAAGCTTTCTTT	CASSLLRGGEAFF
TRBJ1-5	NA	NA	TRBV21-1	TGTGCCAGCAGCAAATCGGTGTGGGTCAAGACGAATCAGCCCCAGCATTTT	CASSKSVWVKTNQPQHF
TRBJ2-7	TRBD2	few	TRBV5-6	TGTGCCAGCAGCTTGGCGATCTGGGGGGGCTACGAGCAGTACTTC	CASSLAIWGGYEQYF
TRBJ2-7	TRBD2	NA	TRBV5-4	TGTGCCAGCAGCCTGGGGTGGAGCGGGAGTGGCGAGCAGTACTTC	CASSLGWSGSGEQYF
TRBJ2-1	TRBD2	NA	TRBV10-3	TGTGCCATCAGTGGTGAACGAGGGCGGGGGTTTTATGAGCAGTTCTTC	CAISGERGRGFYEQFF
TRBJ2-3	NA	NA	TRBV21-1	TGTGCCAGCATCCCGGTGAAAGACCCCGGTCCTGTACCCGGACCCACAGATACGCAGTATTTT	CASIPVKDPGPVPGPTDTQYF
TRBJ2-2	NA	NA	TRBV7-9	TGTGCCAGCAGCTTAGTTGGGGGGCGGACCGGGGAGCTGTTTTTT	CASSLVGGRTGELFF
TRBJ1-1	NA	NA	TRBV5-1	TGCGCCAGCAGAGTGAGTGAGGGCAGGGGTGAAGCTTTCTTT	CASRVSEGRGEAFF
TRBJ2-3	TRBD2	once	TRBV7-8	TGTGCCAGCAGCCCAGGTCCAGCGGGGACCGATACGCCGTATTTT	CASSPGPAGTDTPYF
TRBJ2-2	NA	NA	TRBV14	TGTGCCAGCAGCCAGGATACCGGGACCACGAACACCGGGGAGCTGTTTTTT	CASSQDTGTTNTGELFF
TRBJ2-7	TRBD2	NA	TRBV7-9	TGTGCCAGCAGCTTAGCGGGGGGGGGCGAGCAGTACTTC	CASSLAGGGEQYF
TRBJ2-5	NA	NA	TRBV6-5	TGTGCCAGCAGTTACTCGTTACTTCAAACGGGGGAGACCCAGTACTTC	CASSYSLLQTGETQYF
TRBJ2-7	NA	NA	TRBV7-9	TGTGCCAGCAGCTCCCTGGCTAGCTCCAGCGAGCAGTACTTC	CASSSLASSSEQYF
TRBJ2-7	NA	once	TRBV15	TGTGCCACCAGCAGAGGGGGGTTGACCTACGAGCAGTACTTC	CATSRGGLTYEQYF
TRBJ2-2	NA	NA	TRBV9	TGTGCCAGCAGCGTAGTAGGAGGTGCTTCTGGGGAGCTGTTTTTT	CASSVVGGASGELFF
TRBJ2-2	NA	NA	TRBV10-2	TGCGCCAGCAGGTGGCAGGGGACTCGATATGAGCTGTTTTTT	CASRWQGTRYELFF
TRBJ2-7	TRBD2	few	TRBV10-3	TGTGCCATCAGTGAGGCCCTAGCGGGGGACTACGAGCAGTACTTC	CAISEALAGDYEQYF
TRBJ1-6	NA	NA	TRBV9	TGTGCCAGCAGGCTGCAGGGGTACAATTCACCCCTCCACTTT	CASRLQGYNSPLHF
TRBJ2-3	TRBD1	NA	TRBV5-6	TGTGCCAGCAGCCGGTTGGACAGGGGATCAGATACGCAGTATTTT	CASSRLDRGSDTQYF
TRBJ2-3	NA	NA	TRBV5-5	TGTGCCAGCAGCTTCGGTGGGGGGCCTTCTGACACAGATACGCAGTATTTT	CASSFGGGPSDTDTQYF
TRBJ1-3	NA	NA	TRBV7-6	TGTGCCAGCAGCTTAGCTTCTGTGGCACCAAACTCTGGAAACACCATATATTTT	CASSLASVAPNSGNTIYF
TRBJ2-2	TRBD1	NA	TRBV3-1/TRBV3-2	TGTGCCAGCAGCTCACGCGGACAGGGTGGATCGTACACCGGGGAGCTGTTTTTT	CASSSRGQGGSYTGELFF
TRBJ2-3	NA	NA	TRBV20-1	TGCAGTGCTAGTGAGGGGGGCTACGGCACAGATACGCAGTATTTT	CSASEGGYGTDTQYF